Here is one TCR beta chain with its context. Profiling relied on immunoSEQ multiplex PCR, and the TCRdb table lists in-frame clones only, not all of them. Among about 94,000 clones listed, around 81% were seen once. The sample comes from a study of blood T cell repertoires in COVID-19. Germline CDR1 and CDR2: SGHRS and YFSETQ. V lost 0 bases to trimming and J lost 5 bases; unmatched junction nucleotides: 5. The CDR3 length is 15 residues. Source material: peripheral blood. The receptor's source is a man aged 55-75 years with acute or convalescent COVID-19. The chain combines TRBV5-1 with TRBJ1-1; 9 nucleotides agree with TRBD1. CDR3 coding DNA: TGCGCCAGCAGCTTGGAGGGACAGGGTGGGACTGAAGCTTTCTTT. This gives the protein CASSLEGQGGTEAFF.